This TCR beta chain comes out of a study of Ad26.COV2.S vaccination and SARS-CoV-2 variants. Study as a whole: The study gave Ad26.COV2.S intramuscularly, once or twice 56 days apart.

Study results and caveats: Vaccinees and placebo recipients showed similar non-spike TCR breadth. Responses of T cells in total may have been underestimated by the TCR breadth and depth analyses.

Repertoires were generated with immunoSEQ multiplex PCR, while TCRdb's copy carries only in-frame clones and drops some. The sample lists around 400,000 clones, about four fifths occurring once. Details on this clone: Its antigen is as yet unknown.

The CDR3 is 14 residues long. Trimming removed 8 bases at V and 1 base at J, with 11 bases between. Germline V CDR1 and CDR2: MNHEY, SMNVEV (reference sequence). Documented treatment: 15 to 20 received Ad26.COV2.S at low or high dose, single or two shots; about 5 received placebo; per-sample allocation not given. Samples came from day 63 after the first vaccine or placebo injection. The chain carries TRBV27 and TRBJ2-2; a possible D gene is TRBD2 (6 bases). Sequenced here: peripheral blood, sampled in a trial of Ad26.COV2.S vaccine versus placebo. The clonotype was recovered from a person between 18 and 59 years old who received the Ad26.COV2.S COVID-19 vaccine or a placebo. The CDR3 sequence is CASDGRGNTGELFF. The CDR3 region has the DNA TGTGCCAGCGACGGGCGGGGGAACACCGGGGAGCTGTTTTTT.